This passage covers 28 T cell receptor beta chains from one sample sequenced in a study of blood T cell repertoires in COVID-19. The table came from immunoSEQ multiplex PCR; TCRdb's copy has only in-frame clones and leaves some out. Of 200,000 to 300,000 clones detected, approximately 90% appear once; the ten largest clones hold around 0.91%. Sequencing input: peripheral blood. The receptors were sampled from a woman between 40 and 50 years old who had recovered from COVID-19.

The chain combines TRBV3-1 (or the pseudogene TRBV3-2) with TRBJ1-4; a possible D gene is TRBD1 (5 bases). The ends were cut back, 8 bases at V and 5 bases at J, with 12 bases in the middle. This CDR3 region has 13 residues. Germline-derived CDR1 and CDR2 are LGHDT and YNNKEL (reference sequence). The CDR3 region has the DNA TGTGCCAGCGGGACGGGGGGGAATGAAAAACTGTTTTTT. Translation: CASGTGGNEKLFF.

The sample holds one count of this clone. The chain combines TRBV12-3 or TRBV12-4 with TRBJ1-1; D might be TRBD1 (6 bases). The CDR3 consists of 13 residues. V lost 7 bases, J lost 1 base, and 10 bases lay in between. The CDR3 DNA reads as TGTGCCAGCATCGGCAGGGGGAACACTGAAGCTTTCTTT. Amino acids: CASIGRGNTEAFF.

The V call is TRBV6-2 or TRBV6-3, the J call TRBJ2-1; 14 positions agree with TRBD2. The trim removed 2 bases at V and 5 bases at J, leaving 5 bases unmatched. In germline, CDR1 is MNHEY, CDR2 SVGEGT. The CDR3 length is 17 residues. The CDR3 protein is CASSYVTSGRADNEQFF. CDR3 DNA: TGTGCCAGCAGTTACGTGACTAGCGGGAGGGCCGACAATGAGCAGTTCTTC.

This chain connects TRBV6-2 or TRBV6-3 to TRBJ1-3; a weak D match, TRBD1 (6 bases). The CDR3 spans 16 residues. V lost 2 bases and J 2 bases, leaving 13 bases between the germline ends. From germline, CDR1 is MNHEY and CDR2 SVGEGT. CDR3 in amino acids: CASSYRLRGTGNTIYF. CDR3 in DNA: TGTGCCAGCAGTTACCGGCTCAGGGGCACTGGAAACACCATATATTTT.

A word on this clone: The identical CDR3 is also encoded by other nucleotide sequences in the sample. This chain joins TRBV9 and TRBJ2-1, with TRBD2 matching over 8 bases. The germline gives CDR1 SGDLS, CDR2 YYNGEE. This CDR3 has 16 residues. With V trimmed by 5 bases and J by 0 bases, 7 bases remained unmatched. The CDR3 loop reads CASSGASGSSYNEQFF. The CDR3 bases are TGTGCCAGCAGTGGGGCCAGCGGGAGCTCCTACAATGAGCAGTTCTTC. The whole variable domain, remainder taken from reference TRBV9 and TRBJ2-1, is DSGVTQTPKHLITATGQRVTLRCSPRSGDLSVYWYQQSLDQGLQFLIQYYNGEERAKGNILERFSAQQFPDLHSELNLSSLELGDSALYFCASSGASGSSYNEQFFGPGTRLTVL.

The J gene is TRBJ1-1, the V gene TRBV21-1; the table's D call, TRBD1, has no DNA check behind it. TRBV21-1 is designated a pseudogene. The CDR3 spans 15 residues. This chain's CDR3 is CASSKGRDRGTEAFF. CDR3 DNA: TGTGCCAGCAGCAAAGGACGGGACAGGGGGACTGAAGCTTTCTTT.

V and J are TRBV19 and TRBJ1-4; D might be TRBD1 (5 bases). Trimming removed 6 bases from V and 0 bases from J, with 11 bases in between. Per germline, CDR1 LNHDA and CDR2 SQIVND (reference sequence). This CDR3 is 15 amino acids long. CDR3: CASSLRQTTNEKLFF. CDR3 DNA sequence: TGTGCCAGTAGCCTGAGACAGACAACTAATGAAAAACTGTTTTTT.

The table lists this clone with a count of one. The gene calls are TRBV12-3 or TRBV12-4 and TRBJ1-1; tentative D call: TRBD1 (6 bases). V gave up 7 bases and J gave up 2 bases, with 11 bases separating them. The CDR3 runs to 13 residues. Written as DNA, the CDR3 is TGTGCCAGCACCTTGGGGACAAACACTGAAGCTTTCTTT. Its protein product is CASTLGTNTEAFF.

The CDR3 here is CASSLFLAGVLAHEQFF. CDR3 coding DNA: TGTGCCAGCAGCTTATTTCTAGCGGGAGTCCTCGCCCATGAGCAGTTCTTC. The gene calls are TRBV7-2 and TRBJ2-1, with TRBD2 matching over 10 bases. CDR1 is SGHTA, CDR2 FQGNSA, per germline. There are 17 residues in the CDR3. After removal of 2 bases from V and 8 bases from J, the junction contained 12 bases not matched to a gene.

This chain links TRBV2 with TRBJ1-2; D is uncertain. V was clipped by 7 bases and J by 8 bases, with 17 bases between them. Germline loops: CDR1 SNHLY, CDR2 FYNNEI. The CDR3 loop spans 13 amino acids. DNA of the CDR3: TGTGCCAGCACTGGAACTCCCGGGTACGGCTACACCTTC. Translation: CASTGTPGYGYTF.

Comments on this clone: This sample includes further DNA sequences coding for the same CDR3. J is TRBJ2-7 and V is TRBV7-9, with 10 bases lining up with TRBD1. Trimming cost V 5 bases and J 6 bases; bases outside gene matches: 7. From germline, CDR1 is SEHNR and CDR2 FQNEAQ (reference sequence). This CDR3 has 14 amino acids. The chain's CDR3 is CASSPPGQGSEQYF. In DNA form, the CDR3 reads TGTGCCAGCAGCCCGCCGGGACAGGGGTCCGAGCAGTACTTC.

V is TRBV6-1 and J is TRBJ2-5; 12 positions agree with TRBD2. CDR3 length: 16 amino acids. The germline V gene has CDR1 MNHNS and CDR2 SASEGT. V lost 2 bases and J lost 2; bases outside the gene matches: 3. The CDR3 DNA follows: TGTGCCAGCAGTGAACTAGCGGGAGGGCCTCAAGAGACCCAGTACTTC. This codes for CASSELAGGPQETQYF.

The chain combines TRBV24-1 with TRBJ2-1; D ambiguous. Looked up from germline, CDR1 is KGHDR and CDR2 is SFDVKD. The CDR3 contains 15 residues. V lost 3 bases and J lost 6, with 14 bases in between. The chain's CDR3 is CATSDGATIGNEQFF. The CDR3 DNA is TGTGCCACCAGTGATGGAGCTACCATCGGCAATGAGCAGTTCTTC.

This rearrangement joins TRBV10-2 to TRBJ2-3; D is unresolved. Germline CDR1 WSHSY, CDR2 SAAADI. Trimming took 6 bases from V and 2 from J, leaving 3 bases between them. The length of the CDR3 is 11 residues. The CDR3 coding sequence is TGCGCCAGCAGCCTCACAGATACGCAGTATTTT. Its protein product is CASSLTDTQYF.

V gene TRBV14 combines with J gene TRBJ2-3; TRBD2 matches 9 bases. After removal of 4 bases from V and 2 bases from J, the junction contained 7 bases not matched to a gene. Germline assignment: CDR1 SGHDN and CDR2 FVKESK. The CDR3 extends over 16 amino acids. The CDR3 sequence is CASSRSTSGHTDTQYF. In DNA, the CDR3 is TGTGCCAGCAGCCGATCGACTAGCGGCCACACAGATACGCAGTATTTT. Full variable domain (rest looked up from reference TRBV14 and TRBJ2-3): EAGVTQFPSHSVIEKGQTVTLRCDPISGHDNLYWYRRVMGKEIKFLLHFVKESKQDESGMPNNRFLAERTGGTYSTLKVQPAELEDSGVYFCASSRSTSGHTDTQYFGPGTRLTVL.

This clone was seen just once. J is TRBJ1-3 and V is TRBV11-3; D not certain. V was pared by 5 bases and J by 4 bases, with 15 bases between. Germline CDR1 is SGHNT and CDR2 is YENEEA. The CDR3 is made up of 15 amino acids. CDR3 DNA sequence: TGTGCCAGCAGCCAAAACGGGGTCGGCGGAAACACCATATATTTT. It translates to CASSQNGVGGNTIYF.

The chain couples TRBV19 to TRBJ2-1, with 9 bases matching TRBD2. This CDR3 is built from 17 residues. V lost 5 bases and J lost 5; bases outside the gene matches: 13. Germline assignment: CDR1 LNHDA and CDR2 SQIVND (reference sequence). The CDR3 is CASSPRVAGVGDNEQFF. The CDR3 DNA follows: TGTGCCAGTAGTCCCAGGGTAGCGGGAGTGGGCGACAATGAGCAGTTCTTC.

The chain recombines TRBV15 with TRBJ2-7, with 10 bases matching TRBD1. This CDR3 comprises 13 residues. V lost 6 bases, J lost 5 bases, and 4 bases stayed unmatched. Germline loops: CDR1 LNHNV, CDR2 YYDKDF (reference sequence). The DNA of the CDR3 is TGTGCCACCAGGACAGGGGGCTTGAACGAGCAGTACTTC. As protein: CATRTGGLNEQYF. Drawing the rest from reference TRBV15 and TRBJ2-7, the complete variable domain is DAMVIQNPRYQVTQFGKPVTLSCSQTLNHNVMYWYQQKSSQAPKLLFHYYDKDFNNEADTPDNFQSRRPNTSFCFLDIRSPGLGDTAMYLCATRTGGLNEQYFGPGTRLTVT.

The chain uses TRBV4-2 and TRBJ1-1, with TRBD1 identical over 7 bases. The CDR3 length is 12 residues. In germline, CDR1 is LGHNA, CDR2 YNFKEQ. Trimming at V came to 4 bases and at J to 10 bases, leaving 6 bases not matched to a gene. The CDR3 here is CASSLRGAGAFF. The CDR3 DNA reads as TGTGCCAGCAGCCTCAGGGGGGCTGGAGCTTTCTTT.

Here the CDR3 reads CASRARTGKGDTEAFF. DNA of the CDR3: TGTGCCAGCAGGGCCCGGACAGGGAAGGGTGACACTGAAGCTTTCTTT. The V call is TRBV11-3, the J call TRBJ1-1, with 8 bases that match TRBD1. Germline V gene sequence: CDR1 SGHNT, CDR2 YENEEA. Unmatched junction bases numbered 12, after V lost 6 bases and J lost 3 bases. The CDR3 runs 16 residues.

This clone occurred a few times. The chain couples TRBV18 to TRBJ2-1, with 7 nucleotides matching TRBD2. This CDR3 is 18 amino acids long. V shed 6 bases and J 2 bases; nucleotides not matched to a gene: 16. Germline V gene sequence: CDR1 KGHSH, CDR2 LQKENI. This CDR3 is CASSRRGDLWGPYNEQFF. CDR3 nucleotides: TGTGCCAGCTCCCGCCGGGGGGACCTCTGGGGACCCTACAATGAGCAGTTCTTC.

The rearrangement uses TRBV27 and TRBJ2-1; weak D call: TRBD2 (5 bases). The CDR3 loop spans 16 amino acids. Germline V lookup: CDR1 MNHEY, CDR2 SMNVEV (reference sequence). The germline V and J ends were trimmed by 2 bases and 0 bases, with 11 bases remaining between them. DNA of the CDR3: TGTGCCAGCAGTTTACGGCCGGGGAGCTCCTACAATGAGCAGTTCTTC. It codes for CASSLRPGSSYNEQFF.

The J gene is TRBJ1-4, the V gene TRBV7-3, with 7 bases aligning to TRBD1. Germline CDR1 reads SGHTA; CDR2 reads FQGTGA. Trimming took 5 bases from V and 6 from J; bases not matched to a gene: 9. The CDR3 runs 15 residues. CDR3 nucleotide sequence: TGTGCCAGCAGCCCCGGAGGGGGCGGGGATGAAAAACTGTTTTTT. Its protein is CASSPGGGGDEKLFF.

This clone was seen just once. The chain carries TRBV7-2 and TRBJ2-7, with 14 bases matching TRBD2. Trimming cost V 5 bases and J 3 bases; bases outside gene matches: 12. Germline V lookup: CDR1 SGHTA, CDR2 FQGNSA. The CDR3 has 18 residues. CDR3 nucleotides: TGTGCCAGCAGCCCCGGGACTAGCGGGAGACTCCGACTCTACGAGCAGTACTTC. Translated, it gives CASSPGTSGRLRLYEQYF.

The rearrangement links TRBV6-5 to TRBJ1-2, with D perhaps TRBD1 (6 bases). The V end lost 7 bases, the J end lost 4 bases, and 16 bases lay between the germline ends. This CDR3 is 14 amino acids long. Germline-derived CDR1 and CDR2 are MNHEY and SVGAGI. CDR3 sequence reads: CASTHRDTAYGYTF. The CDR3, as DNA: TGTGCCAGCACCCACCGGGACACGGCCTATGGCTACACCTTC.

This clone was observed a single time. This chain links TRBV24-1 with TRBJ2-3, with D tentatively TRBD2 (5 bases). V shed 1 base and J shed 0 bases, with 13 bases lying between them. The germline V gene encodes CDR1 KGHDR and CDR2 SFDVKD. This CDR3 spans 17 amino acids. CDR3 bases: TGTGCCACCAGTGATTTTCGGCTAGCCCAGAGCACAGATACGCAGTATTTT. Translated: CATSDFRLAQSTDTQYF.

This chain uses TRBV5-5 with TRBJ2-2, with 10 bases that match TRBD2. The junction had 3 bases not matched to a gene; V was cut back by 4 bases and J by 0 bases. The germline CDR1 and CDR2 sequences are SGHKS and YYEKEE (reference sequence). The CDR3 sequence is 16 residues long. The CDR3 coding sequence is TGTGCCAGCAGCCCACTAGCGGGGACGAACACCGGGGAGCTGTTTTTT. As protein: CASSPLAGTNTGELFF.

The chain employs TRBV2 and TRBJ1-2; maybe TRBD1 (5 bases). Trimming pared 0 bases from V and 4 bases from J, leaving 9 bases between. There are 14 residues in the CDR3. Per the germline V gene, CDR1 is SNHLY and CDR2 is FYNNEI. The CDR3 DNA is TGTGCCAGCAGTGAAGCGAGGAGGGGCTATGGCTACACCTTC. Protein sequence: CASSEARRGYGYTF.